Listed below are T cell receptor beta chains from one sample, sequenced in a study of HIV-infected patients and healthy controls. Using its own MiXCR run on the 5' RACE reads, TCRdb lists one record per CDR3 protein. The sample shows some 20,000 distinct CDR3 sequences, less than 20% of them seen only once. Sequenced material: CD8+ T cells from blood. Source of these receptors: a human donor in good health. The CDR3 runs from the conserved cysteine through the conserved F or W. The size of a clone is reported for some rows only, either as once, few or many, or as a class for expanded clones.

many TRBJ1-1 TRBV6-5 CASSRTGNTEAFF
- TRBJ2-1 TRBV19 CATSTGVWYNEQFF
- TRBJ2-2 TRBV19 CASSPRTNFRQELFF
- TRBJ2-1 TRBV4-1 CASSQGGSGTSPWDEQFF
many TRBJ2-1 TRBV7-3 CASSSRLAATYNEQFF
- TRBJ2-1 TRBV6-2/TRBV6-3 CASSYVRAGLNEQFF
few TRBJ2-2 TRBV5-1 CASSFRTSLTGELFF
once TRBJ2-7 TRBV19 CASSTGTGRYEQYF
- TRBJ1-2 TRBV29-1 CSVDPPAQGYTF
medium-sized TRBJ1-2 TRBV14 CASSQYAGGNYGYTF
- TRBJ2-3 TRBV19 CASSGLAGLTDTQYF
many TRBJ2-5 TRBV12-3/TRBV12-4 CASSHLDTQETQYF
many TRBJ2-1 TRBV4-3 CASSRLAGANNEQFF
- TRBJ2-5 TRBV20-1 CSARDSATSGGPETQYF
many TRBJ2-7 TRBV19 CASSPGPSSYEQYF
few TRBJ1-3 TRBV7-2 CASSLGGEFGF
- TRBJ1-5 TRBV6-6 CASSYTSGGNQPQHF
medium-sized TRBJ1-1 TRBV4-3 CASSQTGNTEAFF
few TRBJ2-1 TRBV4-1 CASNPDREYNNEQFF
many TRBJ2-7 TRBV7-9 CASSFQGFSYEQYF
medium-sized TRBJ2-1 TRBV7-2 CASSAGTSGRDDEQFF
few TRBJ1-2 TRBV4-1 CASSQVASGLGYGYTF
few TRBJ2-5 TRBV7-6 CASSLAGQGTETQYF
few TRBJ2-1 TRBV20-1 CSARLGGLGEQFF
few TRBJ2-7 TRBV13 CASSLTGLREQYF